This T cell receptor (beta chain) was identified during a study of beta chain features in type 1 diabetes. Every isolated RNA sample was fully reverse transcribed, so sequencing captured expressed TCRB transcripts. Produced via immunoSEQ multiplex PCR; TCRdb's table is partial and in-frame only. The sample has about 660,000 clones, over 13% seen once. The study's findings and limits: For type 1 diabetes patients, VDJ junctions showed fewer insertions and more deletions. Patients with Type 1 diabetes showed moderately but significantly shorter TCRB CDR3s in all four CD4+ subsets. The naive, central memory and Treg TCRB repertoires looked more alike in patients than they did in healthy donors.

By way of CD45RO/CCR7/CD25/CD127/CD95/CD27, the CD4+ regulatory, stem cell-like memory, central memory and naive cells were sorted. CDR1 SGHRS and CDR2 YFSETQ come from the germline V gene. CDR3 length equals 14 residues. V shed 0 bases, J shed 2 bases, and the junction held 1 base outside the gene matches. This clone was found a few times. Its cognate antigen is unknown. The receptor was isolated from a man between 18 and 35 years old with type 1 diabetes. Sequenced sample: naive CD4+ T cells from blood. The chain has TRBV5-1 and TRBJ2-5; 7 bases align to TRBD2. Here the CDR3 reads CASSLEREQETQYF. In nucleotides, the CDR3 is TGCGCCAGCAGCTTGGAGCGGGAACAAGAGACCCAGTACTTC.